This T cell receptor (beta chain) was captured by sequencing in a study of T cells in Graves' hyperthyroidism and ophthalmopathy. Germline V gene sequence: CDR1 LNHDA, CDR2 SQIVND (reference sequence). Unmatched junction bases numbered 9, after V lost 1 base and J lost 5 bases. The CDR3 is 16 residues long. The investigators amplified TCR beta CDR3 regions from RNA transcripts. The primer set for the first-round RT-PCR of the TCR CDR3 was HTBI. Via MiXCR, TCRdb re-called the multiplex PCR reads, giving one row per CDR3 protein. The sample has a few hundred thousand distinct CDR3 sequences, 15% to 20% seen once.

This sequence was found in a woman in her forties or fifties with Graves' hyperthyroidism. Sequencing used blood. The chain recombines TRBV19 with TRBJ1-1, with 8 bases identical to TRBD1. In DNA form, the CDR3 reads TGTGCCAGTAGTATAGTGGGCAGGGGGCGACGAACTGAAGCTTTCTTT. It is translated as CASSIVGRGRRTEAFF.